The sequence of this TCR beta chain was determined in a study of CD8 T cells in Susac syndrome. Random-hexamer reverse transcription was applied to roughly 0.45 to 1 ug RNA. TCRdb redid the calling of the immunoSEQ multiplex PCR reads with MiXCR, one entry per CDR3 protein. The data hold about 200,000 distinct CDR3 sequences, with roughly 94% observed a single time. The sequenced material came from CD4+ T cells from PBMCs. This clonotype was sampled from a human donor with multiple sclerosis.

The CDR3 DNA follows: TGTGCCACCAGCCAGCTGGGGAATTCACCCCTCCACTTT. Its protein is CATSQLGNSPLHF. V usage is TRBV15 and J usage is TRBJ1-6; D unresolved. V shed 5 bases and J shed 7 bases, with 9 bases lying between them. This CDR3 contains 13 residues. CDR1 is LNHNV, CDR2 YYDKDF, per germline (reference sequence).